This T cell receptor beta chain was sequenced during a study of graft-versus-host responses after intestinal transplantation. Overall study: Following induction with anti-thymocyte globulin, all recipients were given tacrolimus and steroids for two to three years.

Findings and caveats of the study: Some GvH clones appeared in ileal mucosa or blood before recipient bone marrow. Patients who carried graft-donor T cell macrochimerism also had high graft-versus-host to host-versus-graft clonal ratios in their allografts.

Of note for this clone: Antigen specificity is unknown.

Assay: immunoSEQ multiplex PCR; the TCRdb copy retains only in-frame clones and omits some. The sample holds 95,000 to 150,000 clones, 85% to 95% seen once. CDR3 length: 12 residues. Trimming took off 0 bases at V and 11 bases at J, with 10 bases between the two ends. CDR1 is MGHRA, CDR2 YSYEKL, per germline. The TCR sequence derives from a human donor who received an intestinal transplant. The rearrangement joins TRBV4-1 to TRBJ2-5; maybe TRBD2 (5 bases). Sequenced material: unstimulated CD8+ T cells sorted from spleen or lymph node cells, taken before intestinal transplant. CDR3 in DNA: TGCGCCAGCAGCCAAGAAATCGGGGTGCAGTACTTC. It encodes CASSQEIGVQYF.